What follows describes a single T cell receptor beta chain. This specimen comes from a study of cytomegalovirus exposure and HLA in healthy donors. PCR employed 60 Vbeta and 13 Jbeta primers. Using immunoSEQ multiplex PCR, the repertoire was profiled, and TCRdb retains in-frame clones only, with some absent. The sample lists about 200,000 clones, around 79% occurring once. The study sampled nominally healthy donors, though unrecorded immune exposures were likely. This CDR3 contains 14 residues. Between the trimmed V and J ends, which lost 6 bases and 1 base, there was a span of 13 bases. The germline CDR1 and CDR2 sequences are ENHRY and SYGVKD.

This TCR came from a man between 18 and 29 years old in good health and CMV-seronegative. The chain employs TRBV10-3 and TRBJ2-7; D not certain. Sequenced: PBMCs. The CDR3 nucleotides are TGTGCCATCAGCCCTAGAGGAGATTCCTACGAGCAGTACTTC. As protein: CAISPRGDSYEQYF.